This paragraph reports one T cell receptor beta chain. The data were obtained in a study of cytomegalovirus exposure and HLA in healthy donors. The primer mix had 60 Vbeta and 13 Jbeta primers. Clones were sequenced by immunoSEQ multiplex PCR, and TCRdb holds only the in-frame ones, with some missing. The table lists about 100,000 clones, roughly 76% of them singletons. The CDR3 loop spans 15 amino acids. The trim removed 2 bases at V and 3 bases at J, leaving 6 bases unmatched. Germline CDR1 is SGHNT and CDR2 is YYREEE (reference sequence). The receptor comes from a man in his forties in good health and CMV-seronegative. The rearrangement uses TRBV5-4 and TRBJ2-3; 7 nucleotides align to TRBD1. The sequencing input was PBMCs. CDR3 loop: CASSFGQVRTDTQYF. CDR3 DNA: TGTGCCAGCAGCTTCGGACAGGTACGGACAGATACGCAGTATTTT.